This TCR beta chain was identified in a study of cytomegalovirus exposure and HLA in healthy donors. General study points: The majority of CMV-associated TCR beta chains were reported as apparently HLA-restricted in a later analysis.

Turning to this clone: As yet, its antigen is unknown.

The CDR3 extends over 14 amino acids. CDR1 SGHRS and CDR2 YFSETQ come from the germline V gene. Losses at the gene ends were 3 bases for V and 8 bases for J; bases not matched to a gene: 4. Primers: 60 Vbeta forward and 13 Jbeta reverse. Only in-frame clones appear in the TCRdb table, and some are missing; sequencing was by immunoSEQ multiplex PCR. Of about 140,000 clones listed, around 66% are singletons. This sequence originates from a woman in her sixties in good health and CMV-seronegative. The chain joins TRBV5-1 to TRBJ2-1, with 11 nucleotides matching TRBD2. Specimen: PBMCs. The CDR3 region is CASSSGLAGDEQFF. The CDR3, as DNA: TGCGCCAGCAGCTCAGGACTAGCGGGCGATGAGCAGTTCTTC.